A single sample gave rise to the 22 T cell receptor beta chains below, sequenced in a study of T cell responses to AZD1222 COVID-19 vaccine. The assay was immunoSEQ multiplex PCR, and TCRdb's table has in-frame clones only and misses some. This table has 95,000 to 100,000 clones, about nine tenths appearing once. The starting material was peripheral blood, obtained on day 0 of AZD1222 vaccination. The origin of the receptors is an adult in good health.

This clone has just one count. CDR3 loop: CASSPPAGENTGELFF. The CDR3 DNA is TGTGCCAGCAGCCCCCCAGCGGGGGAGAACACCGGGGAGCTGTTTTTT. The V call is TRBV5-6, the J call TRBJ2-2; 8 bases fit TRBD2. Germline lookup yields CDR1 SGHDT and CDR2 YYEEEE. The V segment lost 4 bases and the J segment 1 base; nucleotides outside the gene matches: 6. The CDR3 contains 16 residues.

J is TRBJ1-1 and V is TRBV16; D unresolved. Trimming removed 1 base from V and 3 bases from J, with 6 bases in between. This CDR3 contains 13 residues. Germline assignment: CDR1 KGHSY and CDR2 FQNENV. The CDR3 protein is CASSQWSHTEAFF. CDR3 nucleotides: TGTGCCAGCAGCCAATGGAGCCACACTGAAGCTTTCTTT.

V usage is TRBV6-6 and J usage is TRBJ1-6; no reliable D call. Germline V gene data show CDR1 as MNHNY and CDR2 as SVGAGI (reference sequence). The CDR3 has 14 residues. V shed 5 bases and J shed 3 bases, with 8 bases lying between them. The CDR3 is CASSTGNYNSPLHF. The CDR3, as DNA: TGTGCCAGCAGTACCGGGAACTATAATTCACCCCTCCACTTT.

The V call is TRBV7-2, the J call TRBJ1-6; D call uncertain. The germline V gene has CDR1 SGHTA and CDR2 FQGNSA. Deletions cut 1 base from V and 11 bases from J, with 9 bases between. The CDR3 extends over 13 amino acids. The CDR3 nucleotides read TGTGCCAGCAGCTTAGGTCAAGTTCCACCCCTCCACTTT. It codes for CASSLGQVPPLHF.

The chain has TRBV5-4 and TRBJ2-7; 8 nucleotides align to TRBD1. CDR1 is SGHNT and CDR2 is YYREEE in the germline V gene (reference sequence). The length of the CDR3 is 14 residues. V gave up 2 bases and J gave up 5 bases; unmatched junction bases: 6. The CDR3 sequence is CASSLIGQGNEQYF. The CDR3 DNA reads TGTGCCAGCAGCTTAATTGGACAGGGTAACGAGCAGTACTTC.

J is TRBJ1-1 and V is TRBV6-5; 7 nucleotides align to TRBD1. Per the germline V gene, CDR1 is MNHEY and CDR2 is SVGAGI. This CDR3 comprises 13 residues. V was pared by 8 bases and J by 7 bases, with 10 bases of the junction left unmatched. DNA of the CDR3: TGTGCCAGCCGCCTGCAGGGGGAGGATGAAGCTTTCTTT. This encodes CASRLQGEDEAFF.

The CDR3 region is CASSRGTANTGELFF. The CDR3, as DNA: TGTGCCAGCAGTCGCGGGACAGCGAACACCGGGGAGCTGTTTTTT. This chain connects TRBV6-5 to TRBJ2-2; tentatively, D is TRBD1 (7 bases). The CDR3 is 15 residues long. Germline assignment: CDR1 MNHEY and CDR2 SVGAGI. V was trimmed by 5 bases and J by 0 bases, leaving 10 bases between them.

This clone was seen a handful of times. CDR3 loop: CASASGGGPETQYF. In DNA form, the CDR3 reads TGTGCCAGTGCCTCGGGGGGGGGCCCGGAGACCCAGTACTTC. The rearrangement joins TRBV19 to TRBJ2-5; 8 bases match TRBD2. Germline V lookup: CDR1 LNHDA, CDR2 SQIVND (reference sequence). The CDR3 runs 14 residues. Losses at the gene ends were 8 bases for V and 5 bases for J; bases not matched to a gene: 10. The full variable domain, with the rest looked up from reference TRBV19 and TRBJ2-5, is DGGITQSPKYLFRKEGQNVTLSCEQNLNHDAMYWYRQDPGQGLRLIYYSQIVNDFQKGDIAEGYSVSREKKESFPLTVTSAQKNPTAFYLCASASGGGPETQYFGPGTRLLVL.

The rearrangement uses TRBV5-6 and TRBJ2-7; unclear D gene. Germline loops: CDR1 SGHDT, CDR2 YYEEEE. The CDR3 has 13 residues. The V and J ends lost 0 bases and 7 bases respectively, with 11 bases between them. CDR3 coding DNA: TGTGCCAGCAGCTTGGGGGCCCGCCGGGAGCAGTACTTC. It encodes CASSLGARREQYF.

This clone was seen a single time. This rearrangement joins TRBV28 to TRBJ2-5, with TRBD1 as a possible D gene (5 bases). V was shortened by 6 bases and J by 1 base, with 9 bases between the two germline ends. Germline-derived CDR1 and CDR2 are MDHEN and SYDVKM. The CDR3 loop spans 13 amino acids. This chain's CDR3 is CASSLTAQETQYF. The CDR3 DNA reads TGTGCCAGCAGCCTGACAGCCCAAGAGACCCAGTACTTC.

The chain recombines TRBV18 with TRBJ2-7; possible D gene TRBD1, 6 bases. The germline CDR1 and CDR2 sequences are KGHSH and LQKENI. The CDR3 runs to 14 residues. Trimming removed 8 bases at V and 2 bases at J, with 16 bases between. The CDR3 coding sequence is TGTGCCAGCCCCGATGGGACACCAACCTACGAGCAGTACTTC. Translated: CASPDGTPTYEQYF.

The chain has TRBV2 and TRBJ1-4; D call uncertain. The CDR3 consists of 13 residues. The ends were cut back, 6 bases at V and 3 bases at J, with 8 bases in the middle. The V gene's germline CDR1 is SNHLY and CDR2 FYNNEI. This CDR3 reads CASRPDSNEKLFF. The CDR3 region has the DNA TGTGCCAGCAGACCCGATTCTAATGAAAAACTGTTTTTT.

The chain combines TRBV29-1 with TRBJ1-1; D is unresolved. V lost 7 bases to trimming and J lost 0 bases, with 12 bases between them. This CDR3 is 13 amino acids long. In germline, CDR1 is SQVTM, CDR2 ANQGSEA. The CDR3 bases are TGCAGCGCCCCCGAGGGTCTGAACACTGAAGCTTTCTTT. It codes for CSAPEGLNTEAFF.

V is TRBV19 and J is TRBJ2-3; the match to TRBD1 covers 10 bases. The CDR3 is 16 amino acids. The V gene end was trimmed by 5 bases and the J gene end by 4 bases; junction bases not matched to a gene: 9. Germline V lookup: CDR1 LNHDA, CDR2 SQIVND (reference sequence). The CDR3 nucleotides are TGTGCCAGTAGTCTACCGGGACAGGGGCGCCCAGATACGCAGTATTTT. Its translation is CASSLPGQGRPDTQYF.

This clone was recorded once. This chain uses TRBV5-6 with TRBJ1-3, with a weak D call TRBD1 (5 bases). With 4 bases removed from V and 0 bases from J, the gap between germline ends came to 11 bases. The germline gives CDR1 SGHDT, CDR2 YYEEEE. The CDR3 is 15 residues long. This CDR3 is CASSRDSDSGNTIYF. In DNA, the CDR3 is TGTGCCAGCAGCCGCGACAGCGACTCTGGAAACACCATATATTTT. The variable domain in full, completed from reference TRBV5-6 and TRBJ1-3, reads DAGVTQSPTHLIKTRGQQVTLRCSPKSGHDTVSWYQQALGQGPQFIFQYYEEEERQRGNFPDRFSGHQFPNYSSELNVNALLLGDSALYLCASSRDSDSGNTIYFGEGSWLTVV.

The CDR3 sequence: CASSTRGTPTQFF. CDR3 sequence (DNA): TGTGCCAGCAGTACAAGGGGGACACCCACCCAGTTCTTC. The chain is built from TRBV27 and TRBJ2-1; possible D gene TRBD1, 6 bases. The V end was cut by 5 bases, the J end by 13 bases, with 18 bases between. Germline V CDR1 and CDR2: MNHEY, SMNVEV (reference sequence). The CDR3 consists of 13 residues.

Only a few counts were recorded for this clone. The chain has TRBV12-3 or TRBV12-4 and TRBJ1-4, with 7 bases identical to TRBD1. The V segment lost 5 bases and the J segment 7 bases; nucleotides outside the gene matches: 4. There are 13 residues in the CDR3. The CDR3, as DNA: TGTGCCAGCAGTCCGGGACAGCTTGAAAAACTGTTTTTT. Translation gives CASSPGQLEKLFF.

This clone has just one count. The rearrangement links TRBV5-5 to TRBJ1-4, with D perhaps matching TRBD1 (5 bases). The V gene's germline CDR1 is SGHKS and CDR2 YYEKEE (reference sequence). This CDR3 is 15 amino acids long. Trimming took 4 bases from V and 12 from J, leaving 22 bases between them. This CDR3 reads CASSPGLRLGHELFF. CDR3 in DNA: TGTGCCAGCAGCCCGGGACTGAGATTGGGGCATGAACTGTTTTTT.

The rearrangement joins TRBV7-6 to TRBJ2-2; no firm D call. CDR1 and CDR2 from the germline V gene are SGHVS and FNYEAQ. There are 15 residues in the CDR3. The V end was cut by 5 bases, the J end by 7 bases, with 17 bases between. In nucleotides, the CDR3 is TGTGCCAGCAGCACCCGGACGGCGAAAAGCGGGGAGCTGTTTTTT. Translated: CASSTRTAKSGELFF. Drawing the rest from reference TRBV7-6 and TRBJ2-2, the complete variable domain is GAGVSQSPRYKVTKRGQDVALRCDPISGHVSLYWYRQALGQGPEFLTYFNYEAQQDKSGLPNDRFSAERPEGSISTLTIQRTEQRDSAMYRCASSTRTAKSGELFFGEGSRLTVL.

The chain uses TRBV27 and TRBJ2-1; 8 bases are shared with TRBD1. Germline V gene lookup returns CDR1 MNHEY and CDR2 SMNVEV (reference sequence). The CDR3 totals 17 residues. V trimming: 2 bases; J trimming: 5 bases; junction bases outside the gene matches: 11. CDR3 sequence reads: CASSLERTGNWNNEQFF. The CDR3 DNA is TGTGCCAGCAGTTTAGAAAGGACAGGGAATTGGAACAATGAGCAGTTCTTC.

The rearrangement joins TRBV24-1 to TRBJ2-1; 10 positions agree with TRBD1. Germline V gene lookup returns CDR1 KGHDR and CDR2 SFDVKD. The CDR3 has 17 residues. The ends lost 5 bases at V and 1 base at J; junction bases unmatched: 7. The chain's CDR3 is CATSGIRDRGSYNEQFF. The CDR3 nucleotides read TGTGCCACCAGTGGCATCCGGGACAGGGGTTCCTACAATGAGCAGTTCTTC.

The chain uses TRBV11-2 and TRBJ2-5; 8 nucleotides match TRBD2. The CDR3 runs to 19 residues. CDR1 is SGHAT and CDR2 is FQNNGV in the germline V gene. V gave up 2 bases and J gave up 0 bases; unmatched junction bases: 14. This chain's CDR3 is CASSLYYSWRGDDQETQYF. The DNA for the CDR3 is TGTGCCAGCAGCTTATACTATAGTTGGCGGGGGGACGACCAAGAGACCCAGTACTTC.